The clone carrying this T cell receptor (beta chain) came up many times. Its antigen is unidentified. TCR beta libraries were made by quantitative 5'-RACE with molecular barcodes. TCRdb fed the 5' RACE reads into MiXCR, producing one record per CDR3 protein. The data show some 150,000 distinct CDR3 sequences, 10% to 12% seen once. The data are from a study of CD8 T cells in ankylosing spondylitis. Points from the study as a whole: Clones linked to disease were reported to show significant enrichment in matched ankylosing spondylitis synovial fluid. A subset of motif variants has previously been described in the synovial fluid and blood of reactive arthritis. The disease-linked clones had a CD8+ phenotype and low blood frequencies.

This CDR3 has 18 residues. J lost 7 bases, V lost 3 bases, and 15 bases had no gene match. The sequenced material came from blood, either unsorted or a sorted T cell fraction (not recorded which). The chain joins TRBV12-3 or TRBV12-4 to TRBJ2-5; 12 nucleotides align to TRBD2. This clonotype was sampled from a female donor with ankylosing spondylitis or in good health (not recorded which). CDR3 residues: CASSFRASGRAESRTQYF. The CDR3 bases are TGTGCCAGCAGTTTCAGGGCTAGCGGGAGGGCCGAGAGTCGGACCCAGTACTTC.